These T cell receptor beta chains were read from a single sample in a study of T cells in localized non-small cell lung cancer. Some clones are missing from TCRdb's copy, which holds only in-frame ones; the method was immunoSEQ multiplex PCR. Altogether around 41,000 clones are present, approximately 86% being singletons, with the ten largest covering over 6%. Sequences were derived from peripheral blood, sampled before any cancer treatment. The origin of the receptors is a woman between 18 and 55 years old with stage III lung adenocarcinoma. The CDR3 runs from the conserved cysteine through the conserved F or W. A D gene is named only where the DNA matches it firmly. Expanded clones are given a class, and other clones once, few, many or no size at all.

clone_size,d_call,v_call,j_call,cdr3_aa,cdr3_nt
.,.,TRBV2,TRBJ1-1,CASSEASQGRAFF,TGTGCCAGCAGTGAAGCCTCCCAGGGAAGGGCTTTCTTT
once,.,TRBV5-1,TRBJ1-3,CASSLGGNSGNTIYF,TGCGCCAGCAGCTTAGGGGGGAACTCTGGAAACACCATATATTTT
once,.,TRBV7-9,TRBJ2-7,CASSLFDGGPNYEQYF,TGTGCCAGCAGCCTATTTGACGGGGGGCCAAACTACGAGCAGTACTTC
.,TRBD2,TRBV5-5,TRBJ2-5,CASSPRPGGQETQYF,TGTGCCAGCAGCCCACGTCCGGGGGGCCAAGAGACCCAGTACTTC
.,.,TRBV2,TRBJ2-1,CASSVRGSGEQFF,TGTGCCAGCAGTGTCAGGGGTTCGGGTGAGCAGTTCTTC
.,TRBD1,TRBV5-1,TRBJ1-4,CASTPGSGGDNEKLFF,TGCGCCAGCACCCCTGGGTCAGGGGGGGATAATGAAAAACTGTTTTTT
.,.,TRBV11-2,TRBJ2-5,CASSSLLANQETQYF,TGTGCCAGCAGCTCCCTCCTAGCGAACCAAGAGACCCAGTACTTC
.,.,TRBV2,TRBJ2-7,CASSAGPWVEQYF,TGTGCCAGCAGTGCGGGACCATGGGTCGAGCAGTACTTC
.,.,TRBV12-5,TRBJ2-2,CASLGLSSTGELFF,TGTGCTAGTCTCGGACTGTCCTCCACCGGGGAGCTGTTTTTT
.,TRBD1,TRBV7-3,TRBJ1-4,CASSLTGQGNEKLFF,TGTGCCAGCAGCTTAACAGGACAGGGTAATGAAAAACTGTTTTTT
.,.,TRBV7-3,TRBJ2-2,CASSFGQGRTGELFF,TGTGCCAGCAGCTTTGGGCAGGGAAGAACCGGGGAGCTGTTTTTT
.,.,TRBV6-5,TRBJ2-5,CASRSPADGETQYF,TGTGCCAGCAGGTCCCCAGCGGACGGGGAGACCCAGTACTTC
.,.,TRBV6-4,TRBJ2-1,CASSAGSYYNEQFF,TGTGCCAGCAGTGCAGGGAGCTACTACAATGAGCAGTTCTTC
.,.,TRBV7-9,TRBJ2-2,CASSPWRGTNTGELFF,TGTGCCAGCAGCCCTTGGAGGGGAACGAACACCGGGGAGCTGTTTTTT
.,.,TRBV11-2,TRBJ1-2,CASSLSRGTDGYTF,TGTGCCAGCAGCTTATCGCGGGGGACCGATGGCTACACCTTC
.,.,TRBV7-8,TRBJ2-1,CASSSGLANEQFF,TGTGCCAGCAGCTCTGGACTGGCCAATGAGCAGTTCTTC
once,.,TRBV5-6,TRBJ2-3,CASSLAGGDSTDTQYF,TGTGCCAGCAGCTTGGCCGGCGGGGATAGCACAGATACGCAGTATTTT
.,.,TRBV27,TRBJ1-2,CASSLSGQNYGYTF,TGTGCCAGCAGTTTATCGGGACAAAACTATGGCTACACCTTC
.,TRBD1,TRBV6-5,TRBJ1-1,CASSFRDRLNTEAFF,TGTGCCAGTAGTTTCCGGGACAGACTGAACACTGAAGCTTTCTTT
.,TRBD1,TRBV27,TRBJ1-2,CASSSQTGTYGYTF,TGTGCCAGCAGTTCCCAGACAGGGACCTATGGCTACACCTTC
once,.,TRBV10-1,TRBJ2-2,CASSEGVITGELFF,TGCGCCAGCAGTGAGGGGGTAATCACCGGGGAGCTGTTTTTT
few,TRBD2,TRBV4-2,TRBJ2-1,CASSPGGRGEYNEQFF,TGTGCCAGCAGCCCCGGCGGGCGGGGGGAATACAATGAGCAGTTCTTC
.,TRBD1,TRBV6-6,TRBJ1-4,CASSYSDRGWLFF,TGTGCCAGCAGTTACTCGGACAGGGGATGGCTGTTTTTT
.,TRBD1,TRBV7-9,TRBJ1-4,CASSFDRGNEKLFF,TGTGCCAGCAGCTTCGACAGGGGGAATGAAAAACTGTTTTTT
.,.,TRBV19,TRBJ1-2,CASSIGVGYGYTF,TGTGCCAGTAGTATAGGGGTTGGCTATGGCTACACCTTC
.,.,TRBV19,TRBJ2-7,CASSIGVPSYEQYF,TGTGCCAGTAGTATTGGAGTCCCCTCCTACGAGCAGTACTTC
.,.,TRBV6-1,TRBJ1-3,CASRVGSYSGNTIYF,TGTGCCAGCAGGGTAGGATCATACTCTGGAAACACCATATATTTT
.,TRBD1,TRBV6-6,TRBJ1-2,CASSSGTGRKYGYTF,TGTGCCAGCAGTTCCGGGACAGGGAGGAAGTATGGCTACACCTTC
.,.,TRBV29-1,TRBJ1-2,CSVEDEWNYGYTF,TGCAGCGTTGAAGATGAGTGGAACTATGGCTACACCTTC
.,TRBD1,TRBV19,TRBJ1-2,CASTEGTGVIGYTF,TGTGCCAGTACAGAAGGAACAGGGGTTATCGGCTACACCTTC
.,.,TRBV5-6,TRBJ2-7,CASSSDGTLRRYEQYF,TGTGCCAGCAGCTCGGACGGGACACTAAGGCGCTACGAGCAGTACTTC
.,.,TRBV5-5,TRBJ1-2,CASSPRGDTVRGYTF,TGTGCCAGCAGCCCTCGGGGGGACACGGTCCGTGGCTACACCTTC
.,TRBD1,TRBV5-4,TRBJ2-1,CASSLGGQYTLNEQFF,TGTGCCAGCAGCTTGGGGGGACAGTATACCTTAAATGAGCAGTTCTTC
.,.,TRBV5-1,TRBJ2-5,CASSREQETQYF,TGCGCCAGCAGCAGGGAGCAAGAGACCCAGTACTTC
.,.,TRBV7-9,TRBJ2-5,CASSLIGETQYF,TGTGCCAGCAGCTTAATAGGAGAGACCCAGTACTTC
.,.,TRBV19,TRBJ1-4,CASTGAGDREKLFF,TGTGCCAGTACCGGGGCAGGCGATCGGGAAAAACTGTTTTTT
.,.,TRBV11-2,TRBJ1-3,CASSLGTAWNTIYF,TGTGCCAGCAGCTTGGGGACCGCATGGAACACCATATATTTT
.,.,TRBV9,TRBJ2-5,CASSGGPQETQYF,TGTGCCAGCAGTGGCGGACCACAAGAGACCCAGTACTTC
.,.,TRBV6-6,TRBJ1-1,CASRGGGESEAFF,TGTGCCAGCAGAGGGGGGGGCGAGTCTGAAGCTTTCTTT
.,.,TRBV6-5,TRBJ2-7,CASSPGPYEQYF,TGTGCCAGCAGTCCCGGTCCCTACGAGCAGTACTTC
.,.,TRBV6-6,TRBJ2-5,CASSYGRGGTQYF,TGTGCCAGCAGTTACGGGAGGGGGGGGACCCAGTACTTC
.,.,TRBV5-1,TRBJ1-2,CASSLEGRNYGYTF,TGCGCCAGCAGCTTGGAAGGACGGAACTATGGCTACACCTTC
few,.,TRBV14,TRBJ1-3,CASSSTGARNTIYF,TGTGCCAGCAGCTCAACGGGGGCGAGGAACACCATATATTTT
.,.,TRBV28,TRBJ1-4,CASSLSTGLGSLDEKLFF,TGTGCCAGCAGTTTATCTACAGGTCTGGGTAGCTTGGATGAAAAACTGTTTTTT
.,.,TRBV10-3,TRBJ1-5,CAAVGDSNQPQHF,TGTGCCGCTGTTGGAGATAGCAATCAGCCCCAGCATTTT
.,.,TRBV5-4,TRBJ2-1,CASSLAGVSYNEQFF,TGTGCCAGCAGCTTGGCGGGGGTCTCCTACAATGAGCAGTTCTTC